This T cell receptor (beta chain) was captured by sequencing in a study of beta chain features in type 1 diabetes. General study results and limits: Type 1 diabetes patients had moderately but significantly shorter TCRB CDR3s in all four CD4+ subsets. Type 1 diabetes patients showed fewer insertions and more deletions at VDJ junctions. Comparison showed that naive, central memory and Treg TCRB repertoires appeared more similar among patients than among healthy donors.

The germline gives CDR1 SGHNT, CDR2 YYREEE (reference sequence). The CDR3 runs 15 residues. With V trimmed by 4 bases and J by 2 bases, 5 bases remained unmatched. Isolated RNA was reverse transcribed in full, so expressed TCRB transcripts were sequenced. This table comes from immunoSEQ multiplex PCR, and its TCRdb copy is limited to in-frame clones, with some not included. The sample includes under 300,000 clones, roughly 8% of them seen just once. To note about this clone: The antigen is not known.

This sequence was found in a woman aged 18-29 years in good health. Sequenced: central memory CD4+ T cells from blood. The chain links TRBV5-4 to TRBJ1-1; 10 nucleotides line up with TRBD1. CDR3 region: CASSATGGGNTEAFF. In nucleotides, the CDR3 is TGTGCCAGCAGCGCGACAGGGGGCGGAAACACTGAAGCTTTCTTT.